Sequencing of this T cell receptor (beta chain) was carried out in a study of cytomegalovirus exposure and HLA in healthy donors. Unmatched junction bases numbered 9, after V lost 1 base and J lost 5 bases. Looked up from germline, CDR1 is SGHTA and CDR2 is FQGNSA. CDR3 length equals 16 residues. 13 Jbeta primers and 60 Vbeta primers were used for the PCR. Data came from immunoSEQ multiplex PCR; TCRdb stores just in-frame clones and leaves some out. Of 100,000 to 150,000 clones listed, under 80% were seen once; the top ten hold around 4%. At the time of sampling, donors were nominally healthy, though unrecorded immune exposures were likely.

This clonotype was sampled from a man aged 40-49 years in good health and CMV-seropositive. Sequencing used PBMCs. This chain connects TRBV7-2 to TRBJ2-7, with 9 nucleotides matching TRBD1. The CDR3 is CASSLVWDRAAHEQYF. The CDR3 DNA reads TGTGCCAGCAGCTTAGTCTGGGACAGGGCAGCCCACGAGCAGTACTTC.